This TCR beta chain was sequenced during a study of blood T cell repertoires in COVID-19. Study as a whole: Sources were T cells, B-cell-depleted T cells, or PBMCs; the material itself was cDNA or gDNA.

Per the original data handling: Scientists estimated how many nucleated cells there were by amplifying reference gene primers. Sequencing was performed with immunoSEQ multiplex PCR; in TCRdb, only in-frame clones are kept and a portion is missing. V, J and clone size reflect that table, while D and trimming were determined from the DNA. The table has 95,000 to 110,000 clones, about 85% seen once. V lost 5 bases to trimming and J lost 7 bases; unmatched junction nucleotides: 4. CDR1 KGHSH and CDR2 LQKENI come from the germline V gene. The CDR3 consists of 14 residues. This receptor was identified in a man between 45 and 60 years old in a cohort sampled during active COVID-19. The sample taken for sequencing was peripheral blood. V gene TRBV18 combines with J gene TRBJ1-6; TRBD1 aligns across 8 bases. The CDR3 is CASSLDRGNSPLHF. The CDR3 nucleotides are TGTGCCAGCTCATTAGACAGGGGAAATTCACCCCTCCACTTT.